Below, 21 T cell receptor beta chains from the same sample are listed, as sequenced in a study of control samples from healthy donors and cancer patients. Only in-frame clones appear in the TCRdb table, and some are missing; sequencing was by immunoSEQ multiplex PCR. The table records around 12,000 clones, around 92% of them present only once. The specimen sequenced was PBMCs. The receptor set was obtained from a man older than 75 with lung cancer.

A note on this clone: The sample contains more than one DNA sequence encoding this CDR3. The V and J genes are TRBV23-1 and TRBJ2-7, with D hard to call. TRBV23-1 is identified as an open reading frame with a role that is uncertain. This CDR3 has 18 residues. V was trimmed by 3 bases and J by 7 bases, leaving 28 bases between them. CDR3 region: CASSHPGPERRHLGEQYV. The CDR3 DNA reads TGCGCCAGCAGTCACCCTGGACCCGAACGACGGCATCTGGGGGAGCAGTACGTC.

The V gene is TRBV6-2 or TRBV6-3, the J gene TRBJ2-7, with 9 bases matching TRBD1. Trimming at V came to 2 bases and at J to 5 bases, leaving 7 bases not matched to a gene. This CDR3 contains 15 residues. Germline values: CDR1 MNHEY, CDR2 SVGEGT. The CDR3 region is CASSYPRQGVNEQYF. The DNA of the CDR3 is TGTGCCAGCAGTTACCCCCGACAGGGGGTGAACGAGCAGTACTTC.

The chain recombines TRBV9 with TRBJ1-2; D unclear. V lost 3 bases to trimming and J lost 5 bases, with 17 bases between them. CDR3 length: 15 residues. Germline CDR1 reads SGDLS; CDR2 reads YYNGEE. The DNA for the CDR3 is TGTGCCAGCAGCGCCGGCCCCTTAGACCAATATGGCTACACCTTC. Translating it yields CASSAGPLDQYGYTF.

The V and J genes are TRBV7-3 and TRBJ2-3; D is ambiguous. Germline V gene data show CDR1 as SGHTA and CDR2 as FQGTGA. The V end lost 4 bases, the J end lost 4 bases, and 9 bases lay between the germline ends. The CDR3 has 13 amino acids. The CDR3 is CASSWTLPDTQYF. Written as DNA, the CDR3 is TGTGCCAGCAGCTGGACCCTCCCAGATACGCAGTATTTT.

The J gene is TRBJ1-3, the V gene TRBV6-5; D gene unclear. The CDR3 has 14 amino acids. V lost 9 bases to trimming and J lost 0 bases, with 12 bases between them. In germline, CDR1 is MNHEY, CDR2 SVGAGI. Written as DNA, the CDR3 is TGTGCCAGTAGTACGGGGTTCTCTGGAAACACCATATATTTT. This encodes CASSTGFSGNTIYF.

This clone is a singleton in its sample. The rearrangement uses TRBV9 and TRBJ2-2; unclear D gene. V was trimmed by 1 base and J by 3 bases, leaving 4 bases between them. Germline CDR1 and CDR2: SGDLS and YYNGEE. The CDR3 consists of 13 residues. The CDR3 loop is CASSVTDTGELFF. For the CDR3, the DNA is TGTGCCAGCAGCGTAACAGACACCGGGGAGCTGTTTTTT.

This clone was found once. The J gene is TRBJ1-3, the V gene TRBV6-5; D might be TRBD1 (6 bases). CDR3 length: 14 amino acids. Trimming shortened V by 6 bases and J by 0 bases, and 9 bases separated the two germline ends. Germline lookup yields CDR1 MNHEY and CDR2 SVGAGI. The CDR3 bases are TGTGCCAGCAGGGGGGACAACTCTGGAAACACCATATATTTT. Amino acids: CASRGDNSGNTIYF.

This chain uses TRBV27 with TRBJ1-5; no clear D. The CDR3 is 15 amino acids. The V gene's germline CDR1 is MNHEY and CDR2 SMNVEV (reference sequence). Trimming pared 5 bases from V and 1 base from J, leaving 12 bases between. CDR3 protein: CASSLFDGSNQPQHF. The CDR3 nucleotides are TGTGCCAGCAGTCTCTTTGACGGCAGCAATCAGCCCCAGCATTTT.

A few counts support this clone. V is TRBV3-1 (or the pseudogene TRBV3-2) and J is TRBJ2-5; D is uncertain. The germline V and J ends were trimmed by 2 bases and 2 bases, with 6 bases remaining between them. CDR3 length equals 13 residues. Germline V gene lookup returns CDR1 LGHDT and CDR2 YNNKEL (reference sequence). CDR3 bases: TGTGCCAGCAGCCAAAATGATCAAGAGACCCAGTACTTC. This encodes CASSQNDQETQYF.

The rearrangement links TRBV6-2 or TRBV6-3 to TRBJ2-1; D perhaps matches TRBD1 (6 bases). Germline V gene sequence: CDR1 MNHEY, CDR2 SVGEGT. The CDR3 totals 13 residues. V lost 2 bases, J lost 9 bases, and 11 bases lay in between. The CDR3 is CASSYGDTREQFF. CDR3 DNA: TGTGCCAGCAGTTACGGGGACACTCGTGAGCAGTTCTTC.

The CDR3 region has the DNA TGTGCCAGCAACCCCCCATTCACAGATACGCAGTATTTT. Translation: CASNPPFTDTQYF. This rearrangement joins TRBV2 to TRBJ2-3; D uncertain. The CDR3 is made up of 13 amino acids. Germline-derived CDR1 and CDR2 are SNHLY and FYNNEI. V lost 7 bases to trimming and J lost 2 bases, with 10 bases between them.

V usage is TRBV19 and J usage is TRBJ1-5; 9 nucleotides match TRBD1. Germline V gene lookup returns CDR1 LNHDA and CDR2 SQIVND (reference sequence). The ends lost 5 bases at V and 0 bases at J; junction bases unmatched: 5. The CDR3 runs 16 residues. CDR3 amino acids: CASSPTGGFSNQPQHF. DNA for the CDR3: TGTGCCAGTAGTCCGACAGGGGGATTTAGCAATCAGCCCCAGCATTTT.

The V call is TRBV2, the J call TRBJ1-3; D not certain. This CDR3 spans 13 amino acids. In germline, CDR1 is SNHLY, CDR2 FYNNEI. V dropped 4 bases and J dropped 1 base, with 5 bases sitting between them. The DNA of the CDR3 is TGTGCCAGCAGTGTGGGGTCTGGAAACACCATATATTTT. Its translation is CASSVGSGNTIYF.

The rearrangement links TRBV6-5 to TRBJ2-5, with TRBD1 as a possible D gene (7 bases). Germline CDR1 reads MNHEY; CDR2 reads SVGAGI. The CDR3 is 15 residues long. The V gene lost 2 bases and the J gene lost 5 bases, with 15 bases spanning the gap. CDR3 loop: CASSYTPGGYETQYF. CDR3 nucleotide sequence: TGTGCCAGCAGTTACACGCCAGGGGGGTACGAGACCCAGTACTTC.

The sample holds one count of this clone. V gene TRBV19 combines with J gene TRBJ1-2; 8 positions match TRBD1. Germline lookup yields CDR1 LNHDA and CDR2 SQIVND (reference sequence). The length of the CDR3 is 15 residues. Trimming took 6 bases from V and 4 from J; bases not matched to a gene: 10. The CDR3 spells CASRYPNRGTYGYTF. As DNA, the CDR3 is TGTGCCAGTAGATACCCAAACAGGGGGACCTATGGCTACACCTTC. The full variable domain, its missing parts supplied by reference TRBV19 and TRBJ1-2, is DGGITQSPKYLFRKEGQNVTLSCEQNLNHDAMYWYRQDPGQGLRLIYYSQIVNDFQKGDIAEGYSVSREKKESFPLTVTSAQKNPTAFYLCASRYPNRGTYGYTFGSGTRLTVV.

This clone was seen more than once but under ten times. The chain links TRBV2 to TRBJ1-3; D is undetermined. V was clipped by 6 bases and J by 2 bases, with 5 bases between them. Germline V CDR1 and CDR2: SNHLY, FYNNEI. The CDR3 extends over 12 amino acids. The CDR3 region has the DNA TGTGCCAGCAGCACTGCTGGAAACACCATATATTTT. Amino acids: CASSTAGNTIYF.

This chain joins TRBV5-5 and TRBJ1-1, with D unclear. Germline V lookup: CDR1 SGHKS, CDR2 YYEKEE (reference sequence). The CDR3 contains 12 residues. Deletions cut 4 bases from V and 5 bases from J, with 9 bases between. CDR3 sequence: CASSPPTTEAFF. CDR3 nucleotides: TGTGCCAGCAGCCCACCTACGACTGAAGCTTTCTTT.

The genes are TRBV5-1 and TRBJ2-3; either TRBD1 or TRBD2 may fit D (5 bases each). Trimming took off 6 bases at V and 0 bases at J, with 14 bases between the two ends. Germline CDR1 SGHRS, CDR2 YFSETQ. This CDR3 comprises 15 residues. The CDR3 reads CASNLGPYSTDTQYF. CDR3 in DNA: TGCGCCAGCAACCTGGGACCCTATAGCACAGATACGCAGTATTTT.

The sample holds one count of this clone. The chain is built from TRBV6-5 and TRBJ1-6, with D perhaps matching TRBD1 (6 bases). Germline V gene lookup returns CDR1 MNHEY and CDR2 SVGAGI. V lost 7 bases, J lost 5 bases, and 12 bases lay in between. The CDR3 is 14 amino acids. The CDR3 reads CASKPGQHNSPLHF. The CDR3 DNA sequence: TGTGCCAGCAAACCGGGACAACATAATTCACCCCTCCACTTT.

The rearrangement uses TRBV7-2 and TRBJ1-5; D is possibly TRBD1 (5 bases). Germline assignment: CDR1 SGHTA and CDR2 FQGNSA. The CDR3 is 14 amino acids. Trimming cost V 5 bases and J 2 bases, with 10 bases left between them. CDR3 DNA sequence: TGTGCCAGCAGCCCGGGGGGGGGCAATCAGCCCCAGCATTTT. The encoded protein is CASSPGGGNQPQHF.

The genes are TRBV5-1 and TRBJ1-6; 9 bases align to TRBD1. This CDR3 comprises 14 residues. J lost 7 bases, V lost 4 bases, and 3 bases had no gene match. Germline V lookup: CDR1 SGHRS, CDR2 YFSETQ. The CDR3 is CASSPGQGNSPLHF. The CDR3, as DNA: TGCGCCAGCAGCCCGGGACAGGGAAATTCACCCCTCCACTTT.